This T cell receptor beta chain was sequenced for a study of CD8 T cells in ankylosing spondylitis. In regard to this clonotype: Its target is unknown.

Trimming stripped 5 bases from V and 3 bases from J, with 14 bases between. This CDR3 region has 14 residues. Germline assignment: CDR1 LNHNV and CDR2 YYDKDF (reference sequence). Study conclusions and caveats: Apparently characteristic of ankylosing spondylitis blood was a TCR beta motif (fewer than 10 highly homologous variants). Peripheral blood samples showed relatively rare disease-linked clones, and these clones were CD8+.

TCRdb fed the 5' RACE reads into MiXCR, producing one record per CDR3 protein. The sample records 700,000 to 1,000,000 distinct CDR3 sequences, 12% being singletons. The sequenced sample was blood, either unsorted or a sorted T cell fraction (not recorded which). This clonotype was obtained from a male donor with ankylosing spondylitis. This chain uses TRBV15 with TRBJ2-7; a weak D match, TRBD2 (5 bases). CDR3 nucleotide sequence: TGTGCCACCAGCTATGCAGAGGAGGTCTACGAGCAGTACTTC. It encodes CATSYAEEVYEQYF.